This T cell receptor (beta chain) came from a study of CXCR3-negative and CXCR3-positive naive CD8 T cells. Study background: Per-library TRB read counts averaged about 1.5 +/- 0.3 million, adding up to 110 million to 150 million in total. Regarding the study as a whole: After cryopreservation, CXCR3 expression dropped partially; most assays used fresh PBMCs. For memory CD8+ cells diversity was much lower, but both naive subsets had comparably high diversity.

Worth noting for this clonotype: Its antigen is currently unknown.

The TRB cDNA libraries were prepared by 5' RACE with UMI labels. With the 5' RACE reads reprocessed, TCRdb shows one record per CDR3 protein and no DNA. Its clone listing holds tens of thousands of distinct CDR3 sequences. The germline gives CDR1 SQVTM, CDR2 ANQGSEA. CDR3 length equals 12 residues. Sequencing used naive CXCR3- CD8+ T cells from blood. Subset here: CD45RO-CCR7+CD27+CD95- naive CD8+ T cells lacking CXCR3 (TNR3-). The rearrangement joins TRBV29-1 to TRBJ1-1. The receptor comes from a human donor in good health. Some clones in this sample may be carry-over from other donors' samples. CDR3 region: CSVDSRNPEAFF.